The present entry profiles one TCR beta chain with its context. This sample was included in a study of control samples from healthy donors and cancer patients. Data came from immunoSEQ multiplex PCR; TCRdb stores just in-frame clones and leaves some out. This sample has 78,000 or so clones, with roughly 88% found just once. V was cut by 5 bases and J by 5 bases, with 13 bases left in between. The CDR3 loop spans 14 amino acids. The V gene's germline CDR1 is SGHVS and CDR2 FNYEAQ. This sequence originates from a woman aged 45-65 years in good health. The chain has TRBV7-6 and TRBJ2-1, with a weak D call TRBD2 (5 bases). Sequences were obtained from blood. As DNA, the CDR3 is TGTGCCAGCAGCCGGACTTATCGAGACAATGAGCAGTTCTTC. Translation gives CASSRTYRDNEQFF.